This T cell receptor beta chain stems from a study of shared clonotypes between healthy human individuals. General study results and limits: Only blood was sampled; tissue repertoires likely differ.

Every one of the donors was a Caucasian adult that lived in Nashville, Tennessee. Genomic DNA of each subset was evenly split across several immunoSEQ plates. Only in-frame clones appear in the TCRdb table, and some are missing; sequencing was by immunoSEQ multiplex PCR. This sample yields 600,000 to 750,000 clones, of which about two thirds are seen a single time; under 2% belongs to the top ten. Note on this clone: Antigen unknown.

Sequenced material: memory CD4+ T cells sorted from blood. Subset described: CD45RA-negative fraction. The sequence was obtained from a woman between 25 and 40 years old in good health.

The DNA of the CDR3 is TGTGCCAGCTCACCTGGGACAGAGCTGTCTGGCTACACCTTC. It yields the protein CASSPGTELSGYTF. V is TRBV18 and J is TRBJ1-2; 7 bases agree with TRBD1. Per germline, CDR1 KGHSH and CDR2 LQKENI. V dropped 3 bases and J dropped 7; count of bases not matched to a gene: 8. This CDR3 has 14 amino acids.